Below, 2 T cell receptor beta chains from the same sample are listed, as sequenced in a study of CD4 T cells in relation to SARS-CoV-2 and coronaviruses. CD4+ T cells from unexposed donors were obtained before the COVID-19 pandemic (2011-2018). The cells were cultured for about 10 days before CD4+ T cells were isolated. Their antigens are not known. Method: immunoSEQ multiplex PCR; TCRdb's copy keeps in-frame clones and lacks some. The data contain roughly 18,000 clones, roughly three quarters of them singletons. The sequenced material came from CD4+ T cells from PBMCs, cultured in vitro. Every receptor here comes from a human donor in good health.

The CDR3 DNA follows: TGTGCCAGCAGTAGACAGGGGGAAGGCACAGATACGCAGTATTTT. The encoded protein is CASSRQGEGTDTQYF. The rearrangement links TRBV6-5 to TRBJ2-3, with 9 bases identical to TRBD1. This CDR3 spans 15 amino acids. Trimming took 5 bases from V and 1 from J; bases not matched to a gene: 4. Germline lookup yields CDR1 MNHEY and CDR2 SVGAGI.

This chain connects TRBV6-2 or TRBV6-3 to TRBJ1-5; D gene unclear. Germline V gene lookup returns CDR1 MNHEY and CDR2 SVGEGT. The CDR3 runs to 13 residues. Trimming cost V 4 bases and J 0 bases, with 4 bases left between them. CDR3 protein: CASSLDSNQPQHF. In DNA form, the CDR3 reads TGTGCCAGCAGTTTAGATAGCAATCAGCCCCAGCATTTT.